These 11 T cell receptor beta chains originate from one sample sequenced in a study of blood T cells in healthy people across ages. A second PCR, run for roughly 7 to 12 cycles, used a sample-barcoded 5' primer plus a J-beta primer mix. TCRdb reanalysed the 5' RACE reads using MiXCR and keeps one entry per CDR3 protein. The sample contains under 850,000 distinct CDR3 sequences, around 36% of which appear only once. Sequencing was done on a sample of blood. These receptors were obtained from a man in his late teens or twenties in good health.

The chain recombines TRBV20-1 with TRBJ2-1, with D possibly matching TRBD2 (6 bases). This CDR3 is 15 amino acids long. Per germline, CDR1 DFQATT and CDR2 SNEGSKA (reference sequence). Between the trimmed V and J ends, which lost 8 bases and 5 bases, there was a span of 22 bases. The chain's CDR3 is CSSTGARGLNNEQFF. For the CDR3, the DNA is TGCAGTTCAACTGGGGCCCGGGGGTTGAACAATGAGCAGTTCTTC.

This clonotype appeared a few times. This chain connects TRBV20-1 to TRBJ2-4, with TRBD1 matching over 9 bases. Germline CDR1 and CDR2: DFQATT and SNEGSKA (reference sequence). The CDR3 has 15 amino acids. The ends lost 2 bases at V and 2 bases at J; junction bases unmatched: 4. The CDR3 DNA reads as TGCAGTGCTAGAAGGACAGGGGCCCCCAAAAACATTCAGTACTTC. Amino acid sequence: CSARRTGAPKNIQYF.

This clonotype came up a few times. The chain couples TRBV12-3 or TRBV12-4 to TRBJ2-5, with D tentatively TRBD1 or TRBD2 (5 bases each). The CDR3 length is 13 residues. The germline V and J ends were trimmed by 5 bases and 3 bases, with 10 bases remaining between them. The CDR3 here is CASSEGDEETQYF. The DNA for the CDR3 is TGTGCCAGCAGTGAAGGGGACGAAGAGACCCAGTACTTC.

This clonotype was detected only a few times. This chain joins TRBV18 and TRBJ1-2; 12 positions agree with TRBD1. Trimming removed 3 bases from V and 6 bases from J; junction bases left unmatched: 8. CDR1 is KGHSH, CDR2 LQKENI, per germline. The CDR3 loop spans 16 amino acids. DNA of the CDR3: TGTGCCAGCTCACCGGGACAGGGGGCAACGTTGGATGGCTACACCTTC. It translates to CASSPGQGATLDGYTF.

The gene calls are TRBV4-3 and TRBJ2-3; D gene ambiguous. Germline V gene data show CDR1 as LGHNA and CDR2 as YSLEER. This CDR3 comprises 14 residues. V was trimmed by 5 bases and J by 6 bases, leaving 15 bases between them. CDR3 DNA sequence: TGCGCCAGCAGCGCCTCTTCAGGTAGCGATACGCAGTATTTT. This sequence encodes CASSASSGSDTQYF.

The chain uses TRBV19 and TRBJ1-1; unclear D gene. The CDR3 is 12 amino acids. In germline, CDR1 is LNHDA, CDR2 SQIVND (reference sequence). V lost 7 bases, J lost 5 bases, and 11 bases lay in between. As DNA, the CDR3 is TGTGCCAGTAAAAGATCAATTACTGAAGCTTTCTTT. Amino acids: CASKRSITEAFF.

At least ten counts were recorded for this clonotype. The DNA of the CDR3 is TGCGCCAGCAGCTTGGCCGACAGGAACACTGAAGCTTTCTTT. This encodes CASSLADRNTEAFF. The chain is built from TRBV5-1 and TRBJ1-1; TRBD1 might be the D (5 bases). Germline CDR1 is SGHRS and CDR2 is YFSETQ. Between the trimmed V and J ends, which lost 0 bases and 1 base, there was a span of 7 bases. This CDR3 contains 14 residues.

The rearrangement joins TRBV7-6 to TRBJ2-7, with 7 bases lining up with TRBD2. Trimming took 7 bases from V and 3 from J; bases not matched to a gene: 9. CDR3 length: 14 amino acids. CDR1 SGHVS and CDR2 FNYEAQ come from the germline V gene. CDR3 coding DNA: TGTGCCAGCACCCTGGAAGCGGGGAGCTACGAGCAGTACTTC. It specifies CASTLEAGSYEQYF.

CDR3 loop: CASSQPGQGAYEQYF. The CDR3 bases are TGCGCCAGCAGCCAGCCGGGACAGGGGGCCTACGAGCAGTACTTC. V gene TRBV4-1 combines with J gene TRBJ2-7, with 11 nucleotides matching TRBD1. J gave up 2 bases and V 3 bases, and 3 bases lay outside the gene matches. This CDR3 spans 15 amino acids. The germline CDR1 and CDR2 sequences are MGHRA and YSYEKL.

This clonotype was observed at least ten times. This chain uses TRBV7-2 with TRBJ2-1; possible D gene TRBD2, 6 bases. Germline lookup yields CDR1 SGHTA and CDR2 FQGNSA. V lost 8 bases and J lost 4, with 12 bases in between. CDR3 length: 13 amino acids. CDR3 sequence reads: CASGRRGYNEQFF. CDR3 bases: TGTGCCAGCGGAAGGCGGGGATACAATGAGCAGTTCTTC.

DNA for the CDR3: TGTGCCAGCAGCTTAGACCAGGGCTTGGATGGCTACACCTTC. Its protein is CASSLDQGLDGYTF. The rearrangement uses TRBV11-2 and TRBJ1-2, with a tentative D call TRBD1 (5 bases). Trimming took 0 bases from V and 6 from J, leaving 11 bases between them. Germline values: CDR1 SGHAT, CDR2 FQNNGV. This CDR3 is 14 amino acids long.